This T cell receptor beta chain appears in the sequencing data of a study of glioma-infiltrating T cells after dendritic cell vaccination. Patients had residual fresh-frozen tumor tissue and more than two years of survival data. Study-wide results and caveats: No direct clonality-survival link was found; a diverse polyclonal response may matter.

In regard to this clone: Its specificity is unknown.

The CDR3 runs to 15 residues. Germline lookup yields CDR1 SGHRS and CDR2 YFSETQ. V was trimmed by 2 bases and J by 3 bases, leaving 13 bases between them. The PCR used 60 V beta and 13 J beta primers. Libraries were prepared by immunoSEQ multiplex PCR; TCRdb keeps only in-frame clonotypes and omits some of them. The sample consists of approximately 67,000 clones, approximately 80% of them appearing once. The clonotype comes from a human donor with glioblastoma. The chain links TRBV5-1 to TRBJ2-3; D may be TRBD1 (8 bases). Sequences were derived from blood, sampled before dendritic cell vaccination. The CDR3: CASSLDRGGTDTQYF. CDR3 bases: TGCGCCAGCAGCTTAGACAGGGGAGGGACAGATACGCAGTATTTT.